This T cell receptor (beta chain) was recorded in a study of cytomegalovirus exposure and HLA in healthy donors. Study-level background: An analysis done earlier identified 100 million to 140 million unique TCR beta sequences from 190 million or so T cells. Unique TCRs from HLA-typed donors, around 79 million of them, were held in an early data release. Regarding the study as a whole: Listed as cytomegalovirus-associated were approximately 160 TCR beta chains.

J gave up 0 bases and V 7 bases, and 6 bases lay outside the gene matches. The CDR3 has 15 amino acids. Germline CDR1 LNHDA, CDR2 SQIVND (reference sequence). PCR employed 60 Vbeta and 13 Jbeta primers. The table came from immunoSEQ multiplex PCR; TCRdb's copy has only in-frame clones and leaves some out. The sample yields about 180,000 clones, more than 75% seen once. The count of this clone is one. Antigen: not known. The V gene is TRBV19, the J gene TRBJ1-5; 7 bases align to TRBD1. The sequence was obtained from a woman in her thirties in good health and CMV-seropositive. Sequencing was carried out using PBMCs. The CDR3 region is CASTGTAYSNQPQHF. The CDR3, as DNA: TGTGCCAGTACTGGGACAGCTTATAGCAATCAGCCCCAGCATTTT.